Sequencing of this T cell receptor beta chain was carried out in a study of tissue T cells after allogeneic stem cell transplantation. The study's findings and limits: Sampling depth was limited, and the cohort was small and clinically varied. Shared clones across patients were few; motif clustering revealed tissue-specific shared signatures.

CDR3 length equals 15 residues. The V gene's germline CDR1 is KGHPV and CDR2 FQNQEV (reference sequence). V trimming: 4 bases; J trimming: 4 bases; junction bases outside the gene matches: 3. On this clone: The target antigen is unknown. Genes and germline come from the mouse. The read is 1 residue too short to cover the CDR3 end, so that end is filled in from the germline J gene.

Survey-depth TCRbeta CDR3 sequencing reported V/J genes and productive frequencies. Method: immunoSEQ multiplex PCR; TCRdb's copy keeps in-frame clones and lacks some. The repertoire consists of fewer than 3,500 clones, with roughly 50% occurring once and the leading ten covering 22%. Stated time point: mouse harvest day 14 after allogeneic transplant. Each mouse received 10^7 T-cell-depleted marrow cells plus 10^6 splenic CD5+ T cells by tail vein. Mice had MHC-mismatched B6 into BALB/c GVHD, sampled day 7 or 14. Sequenced material: gut tissue. The sequence derives from a female BALB/c mouse given C57BL/6 T cells with graft-versus-host disease after an allogeneic hematopoietic cell transplant. The chain couples TRBV26 to TRBJ2-3, with 12 nucleotides matching TRBD2. Partial CDR3 DNA: TGTGCCAGCAGTCGACTGGGGGGGCGCCCAGAAACGCTGTAT. It is translated as CASSRLGGRPETLY. Given in full, the CDR3 is CASSRLGGRPETLYF.